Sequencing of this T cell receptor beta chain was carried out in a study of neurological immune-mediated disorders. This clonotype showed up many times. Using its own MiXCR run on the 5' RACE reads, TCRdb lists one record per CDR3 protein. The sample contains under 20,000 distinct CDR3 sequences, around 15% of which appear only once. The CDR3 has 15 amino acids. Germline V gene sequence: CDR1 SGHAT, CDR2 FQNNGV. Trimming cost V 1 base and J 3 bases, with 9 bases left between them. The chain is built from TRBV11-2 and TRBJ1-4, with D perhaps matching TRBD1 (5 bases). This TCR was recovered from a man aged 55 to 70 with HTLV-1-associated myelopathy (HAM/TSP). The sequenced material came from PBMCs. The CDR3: CASSLGTNPNEKLFF. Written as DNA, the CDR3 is TGTGCCAGCAGCTTAGGGACAAACCCTAATGAAAAACTGTTTTTT. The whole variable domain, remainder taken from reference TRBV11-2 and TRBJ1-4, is EAGVAQSPRYKIIEKRQSVAFWCNPISGHATLYWYQQILGQGPKLLIQFQNNGVVDDSQLPKDRFSAERLKGVDSTLKIQPAKLEDSAVYLCASSLGTNPNEKLFFGSGTQLSVL.